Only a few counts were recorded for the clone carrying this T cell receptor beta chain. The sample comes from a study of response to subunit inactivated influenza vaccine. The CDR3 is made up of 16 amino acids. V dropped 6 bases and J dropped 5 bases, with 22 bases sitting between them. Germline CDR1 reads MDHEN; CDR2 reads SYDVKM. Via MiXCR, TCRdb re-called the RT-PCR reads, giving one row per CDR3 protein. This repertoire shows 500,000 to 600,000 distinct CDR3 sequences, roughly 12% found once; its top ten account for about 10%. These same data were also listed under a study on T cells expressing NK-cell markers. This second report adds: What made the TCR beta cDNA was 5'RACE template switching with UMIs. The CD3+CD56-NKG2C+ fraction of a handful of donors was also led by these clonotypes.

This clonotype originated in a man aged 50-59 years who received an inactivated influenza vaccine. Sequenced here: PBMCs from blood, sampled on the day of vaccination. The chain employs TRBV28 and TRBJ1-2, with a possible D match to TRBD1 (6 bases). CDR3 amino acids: CASSAGTPSREYGYTF. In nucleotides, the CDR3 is TGTGCCAGCAGCGCCGGGACACCCTCGAGGGAATATGGCTACACCTTC.